These 8 T cell receptor beta chains originate from one sample sequenced in a study of T cell responses to AZD1222 COVID-19 vaccine. TCRdb keeps only in-frame clones here, not all; method: immunoSEQ multiplex PCR. This sample has some 120,000 clones, with about 90% found just once. Sample: peripheral blood, taken on day 0 of AZD1222 vaccination. Source of these receptors: an adult in good health.

The chain combines TRBV5-1 with TRBJ1-2; unclear D gene. The CDR3 extends over 13 amino acids. The V end lost 0 bases, the J end lost 2 bases, and 5 bases lay between the germline ends. Germline V gene lookup returns CDR1 SGHRS and CDR2 YFSETQ. The CDR3 loop is CASSLGHNYGYTF. In nucleotides, the CDR3 is TGCGCCAGCAGCTTGGGACACAACTATGGCTACACCTTC.

In this sample, this clone turned up once. The chain employs TRBV15 and TRBJ1-3; D is unclear. This CDR3 region has 15 residues. V dropped 1 base and J dropped 3 bases, with 10 bases sitting between them. Germline loops: CDR1 LNHNV, CDR2 YYDKDF (reference sequence). The CDR3 region has the DNA TGTGCCACCAGCAGAGCGGGAGTAAGTGGAAACACCATATATTTT. Amino acid sequence: CATSRAGVSGNTIYF.

This clone was detected once. The chain couples TRBV6-6 to TRBJ2-5, with D perhaps TRBD1 or TRBD2 (7 bases each). The CDR3 consists of 13 residues. Trimming removed 10 bases from V and 4 bases from J, with 16 bases in between. Germline-derived CDR1 and CDR2 are MNHNY and SVGAGI (reference sequence). As DNA, the CDR3 is TGTGCCACCTCCAGGGGGGGAATAGAGACCCAGTACTTC. Amino acid sequence: CATSRGGIETQYF.

V usage is TRBV6-1 and J usage is TRBJ1-6; no firm D call. The CDR3 runs 14 residues. Trimming shortened V by 1 base and J by 9 bases, and 10 bases separated the two germline ends. Germline assignment: CDR1 MNHNS and CDR2 SASEGT. As DNA, the CDR3 is TGTGCCAGCAGTGAAGTTTGGGTTGGTTCACCCCTCCACTTT. Amino acid sequence: CASSEVWVGSPLHF.

The chain carries TRBV6-5 and TRBJ1-2, with 9 bases matching TRBD1. V lost 6 bases, J lost 4 bases, and 6 bases stayed unmatched. Germline CDR1 reads MNHEY; CDR2 reads SVGAGI. The CDR3 extends over 14 amino acids. The CDR3 here is CASRNTGGLYGYTF. DNA for the CDR3: TGTGCCAGCAGGAACACAGGGGGCCTCTATGGCTACACCTTC.

The chain is built from TRBV25-1 and TRBJ1-6; D might be TRBD1 (5 bases). Germline V gene sequence: CDR1 MGHDK, CDR2 SYGVNS. With 3 bases removed from V and 5 bases from J, the gap between germline ends came to 14 bases. This CDR3 is 16 amino acids long. CDR3 sequence: CASSDPFRGNNSPLHF. CDR3 nucleotide sequence: TGTGCCAGCAGTGACCCCTTTCGGGGCAATAATTCACCCCTCCACTTT.

The rearrangement joins TRBV9 to TRBJ1-3; 7 bases are a match to TRBD1. The CDR3 runs 15 residues. Germline V CDR1 and CDR2: SGDLS, YYNGEE. Germline trimming cut 3 bases from V and 2 bases from J; bases unmatched to any gene: 5. As DNA, the CDR3 is TGTGCCAGCAGCGGGGAGGGGGCGCCTGGAAACACCATATATTTT. As protein: CASSGEGAPGNTIYF.

DNA for the CDR3: TGTGCCAGCAGGGACCCAGGGATTTTTAGTGGCTACACCTTC. Amino acid sequence: CASRDPGIFSGYTF. The chain has TRBV27 and TRBJ1-2, with TRBD1 as a possible D gene (5 bases). This CDR3 is built from 14 residues. V lost 6 bases and J 7 bases, leaving 18 bases between the germline ends. Germline CDR1 reads MNHEY; CDR2 reads SMNVEV (reference sequence).